This T cell receptor (beta chain) was found in a study of cytomegalovirus exposure and HLA in healthy donors. Study results and limitations: V- and J-gene trimming in TCR beta was tied to a missense DCLRE1C variant by an analysis performed later. According to an earlier analysis, most TCR beta V segments yielded productive rearrangements about 87% or about 30% of the time. It was confirmed in vitro that three of the CMV-associated chains were specific for CMV antigens. According to reports, the classifier identified cytomegalovirus status with high specificity and sensitivity.

The CDR3 spans 13 residues. V was shortened by 7 bases and J by 6 bases, with 12 bases between the two germline ends. From germline, CDR1 is WNHNN and CDR2 SYGVQD (reference sequence). Turning to this clone: Antigen unknown.

PCR used 60 Vbeta primers and 13 Jbeta primers. Repertoires were generated with immunoSEQ multiplex PCR, while TCRdb's copy carries only in-frame clones and drops some. This sample has approximately 140,000 clones, with 70% to 90% found just once. The V gene is TRBV10-1, the J gene TRBJ2-2; possibly TRBD1 for D (5 bases). The receptor's source is a woman aged 40 to 50 in good health and CMV-seropositive. Sequenced input: PBMCs. CDR3 DNA sequence: TGCGCCAGCACGGATTTAGGGGCCGGGGAGCTGTTTTTT. Protein product: CASTDLGAGELFF.